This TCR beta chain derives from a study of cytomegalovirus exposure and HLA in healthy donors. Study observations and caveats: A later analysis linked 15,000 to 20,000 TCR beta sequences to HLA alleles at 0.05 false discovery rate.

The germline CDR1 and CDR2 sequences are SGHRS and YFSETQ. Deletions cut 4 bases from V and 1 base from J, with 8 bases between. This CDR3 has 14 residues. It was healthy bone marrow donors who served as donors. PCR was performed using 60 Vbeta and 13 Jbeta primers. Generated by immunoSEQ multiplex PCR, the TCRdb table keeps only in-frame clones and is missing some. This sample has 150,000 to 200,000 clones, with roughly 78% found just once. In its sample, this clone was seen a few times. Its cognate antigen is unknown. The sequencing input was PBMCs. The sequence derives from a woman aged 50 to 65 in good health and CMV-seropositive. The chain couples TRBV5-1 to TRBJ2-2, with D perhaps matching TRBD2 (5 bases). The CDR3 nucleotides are TGCGCCAGCAGCCGTCGGGGGAACACCGGGGAGCTGTTTTTT. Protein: CASSRRGNTGELFF.